Below are 3 T cell receptor beta chains sequenced from a single sample in a study of cytomegalovirus exposure and HLA in healthy donors. The repertoire was sequenced with immunoSEQ multiplex PCR; TCRdb's copy has only in-frame clones and lacks some. Of nearly 200,000 clones listed, approximately 82% are singletons. Sequencing used PBMCs. All receptors derive from a woman in her 30s in good health and CMV-seropositive.

The V and J genes are TRBV27 and TRBJ2-2, with D uncertain. CDR3 size: 14 residues. Germline CDR1 reads MNHEY; CDR2 reads SMNVEV (reference sequence). Trimming took 3 bases from V and 6 from J, leaving 11 bases between them. CDR3 amino acids: CASSLRPRSGELFF. The DNA for the CDR3 is TGTGCCAGCAGTTTGCGACCGCGGTCCGGGGAGCTGTTTTTT.

On this clone itself: Germline and junction disagree at one end, which may indicate a read error. The J gene is TRBJ2-7, the V gene TRBV7-7; 10 nucleotides line up with TRBD1. The CDR3 extends over 13 amino acids. Germline values: CDR1 SSHAT, CDR2 FNYEAQ (reference sequence). CDR3 sequence reads: CASSRDRGHEQYF. The CDR3 nucleotides are TGTGCTAGCAGCCGGGACAGGGGACACGAGCAGTACTTC.

This clone has only one observation. The J gene is TRBJ2-7, the V gene TRBV7-9; D possibly corresponds to TRBD2 (6 bases). Germline-derived CDR1 and CDR2 are SEHNR and FQNEAQ (reference sequence). Trimming stripped 2 bases from V and 3 bases from J, with 11 bases between. This CDR3 has 14 amino acids. CDR3 sequence (DNA): TGTGCCAGCAGCTTAATGGGGGGTGGCTACGAGCAGTACTTC. Protein product: CASSLMGGGYEQYF.